The subject of this entry is one T cell receptor (beta chain). The CDR3 is made up of 15 amino acids. Trimming cost V 1 base and J 4 bases, with 13 bases left between them. Germline V lookup: CDR1 SEHNR, CDR2 FQNEAQ (reference sequence). The record originates from a study of T-cell reconstitution after alpha-beta-depleted transplantation in children. TCRbeta library construction was performed incorporating unique molecular identifiers. TCRdb passed the PCR reads through MiXCR, listing each CDR3 protein once. The sample records roughly 200,000 distinct CDR3 sequences, about 8.4% being singletons. The starting material was PBMCs, mostly from graft donor cells, obtained 360 days after TCRalphabeta/CD19-depleted stem cell transplant. This receptor was taken from a male patient between 2 and 15 years old who had a stem cell transplant for acute myeloid leukemia, so the T cells may come from the graft donor. The chain recombines TRBV7-9 with TRBJ1-1; D gene unclear. The CDR3 bases are TGTGCCAGCAGCTTAGTCGGGGTGAGACTCACTGAAGCTTTCTTT. As protein: CASSLVGVRLTEAFF.